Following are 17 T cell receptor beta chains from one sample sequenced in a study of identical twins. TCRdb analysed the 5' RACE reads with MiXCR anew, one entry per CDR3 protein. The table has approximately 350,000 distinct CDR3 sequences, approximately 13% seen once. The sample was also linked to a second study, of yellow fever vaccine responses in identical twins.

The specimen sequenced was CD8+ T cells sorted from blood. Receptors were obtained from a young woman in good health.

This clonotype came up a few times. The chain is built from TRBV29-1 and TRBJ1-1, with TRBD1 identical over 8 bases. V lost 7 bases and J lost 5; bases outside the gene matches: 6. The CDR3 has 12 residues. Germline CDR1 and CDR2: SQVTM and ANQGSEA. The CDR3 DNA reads TGCAGCGCTGCAGGGGGCTATACTGAAGCTTTCTTT. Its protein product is CSAAGGYTEAFF.

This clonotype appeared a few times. Written as DNA, the CDR3 is TGTGCCAGCAGATACACCGGGACACGTAACTCTGGGGCCAACGTCCTGACTTTC. As protein: CASRYTGTRNSGANVLTF. The chain employs TRBV12-3 or TRBV12-4 and TRBJ2-6; TRBD1 might be the D (6 bases). The CDR3 runs to 18 residues. V was trimmed by 6 bases and J by 0 bases, leaving 18 bases between them.

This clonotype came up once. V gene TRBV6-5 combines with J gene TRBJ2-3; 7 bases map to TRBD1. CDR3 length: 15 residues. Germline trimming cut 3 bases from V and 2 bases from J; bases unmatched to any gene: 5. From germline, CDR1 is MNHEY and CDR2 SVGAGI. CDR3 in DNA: TGTGCCAGCAGTTATAGGACAGGACTCACAGATACGCAGTATTTT. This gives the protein CASSYRTGLTDTQYF.

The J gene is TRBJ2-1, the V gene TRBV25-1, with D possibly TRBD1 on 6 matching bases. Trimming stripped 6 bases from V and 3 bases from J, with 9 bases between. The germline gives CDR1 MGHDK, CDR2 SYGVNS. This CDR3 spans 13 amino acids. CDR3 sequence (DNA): TGTGCCAGCAGGGACAGTGGCTACAATGAGCAGTTCTTC. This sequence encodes CASRDSGYNEQFF. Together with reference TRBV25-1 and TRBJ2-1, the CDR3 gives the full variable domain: EADIYQTPRYLVIGTGKKITLECSQTMGHDKMYWYQQDPGMELHLIHYSYGVNSTEKGDLSSESTVSRIRTEHFPLTLESARPSHTSQYLCASRDSGYNEQFFGPGTRLTVL.

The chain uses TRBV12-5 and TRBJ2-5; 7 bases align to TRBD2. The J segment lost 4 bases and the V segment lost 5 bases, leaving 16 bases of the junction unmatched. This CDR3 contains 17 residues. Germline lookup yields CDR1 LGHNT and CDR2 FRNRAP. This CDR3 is CASGHSSTGGPGETQYF. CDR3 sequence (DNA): TGTGCTAGTGGTCATTCTTCGACGGGAGGTCCGGGAGAGACCCAGTACTTC.

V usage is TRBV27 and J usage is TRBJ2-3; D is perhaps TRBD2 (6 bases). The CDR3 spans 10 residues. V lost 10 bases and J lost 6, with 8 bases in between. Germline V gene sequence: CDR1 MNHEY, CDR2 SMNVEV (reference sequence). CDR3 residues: CAIGGDTQYF. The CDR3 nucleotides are TGTGCCATCGGAGGGGATACGCAGTATTTT.

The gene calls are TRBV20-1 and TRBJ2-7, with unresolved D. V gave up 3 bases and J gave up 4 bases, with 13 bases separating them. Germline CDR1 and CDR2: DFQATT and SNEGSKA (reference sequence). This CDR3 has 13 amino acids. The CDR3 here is CSASRRAWYEQYV. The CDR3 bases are TGCAGTGCTAGCCGAAGGGCTTGGTACGAGCAGTACGTC.

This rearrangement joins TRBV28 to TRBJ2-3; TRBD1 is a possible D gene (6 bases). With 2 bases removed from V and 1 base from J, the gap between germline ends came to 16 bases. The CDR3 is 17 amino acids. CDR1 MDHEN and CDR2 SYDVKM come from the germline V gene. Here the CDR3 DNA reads TGTGCCAGCAGTTTACACAGGGTTGGTGAGGGCACAGATACGCAGTATTTT. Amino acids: CASSLHRVGEGTDTQYF.

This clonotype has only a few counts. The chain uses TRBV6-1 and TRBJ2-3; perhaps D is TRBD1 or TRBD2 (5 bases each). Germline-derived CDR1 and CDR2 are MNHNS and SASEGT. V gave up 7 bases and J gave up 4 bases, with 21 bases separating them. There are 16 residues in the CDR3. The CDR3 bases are TGTGCCAGCAACCCGGGACCCCGCCGAGTGGCAGATACGCAGTATTTT. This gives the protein CASNPGPRRVADTQYF.

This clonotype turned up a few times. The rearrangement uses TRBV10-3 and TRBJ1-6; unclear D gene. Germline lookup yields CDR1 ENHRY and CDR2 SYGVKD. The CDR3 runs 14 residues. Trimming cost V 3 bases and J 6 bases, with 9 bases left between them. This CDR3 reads CAISDSQLNSPLHF. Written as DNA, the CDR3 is TGTGCCATCAGTGATTCACAGCTTAATTCACCCCTCCACTTT.

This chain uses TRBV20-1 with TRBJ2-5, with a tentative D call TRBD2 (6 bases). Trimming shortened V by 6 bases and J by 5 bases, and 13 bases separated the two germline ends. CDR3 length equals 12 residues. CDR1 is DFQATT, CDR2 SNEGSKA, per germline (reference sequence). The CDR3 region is CSASRGGETQYF. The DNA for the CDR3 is TGCAGTGCAAGCCGTGGGGGGGAGACCCAGTACTTC.

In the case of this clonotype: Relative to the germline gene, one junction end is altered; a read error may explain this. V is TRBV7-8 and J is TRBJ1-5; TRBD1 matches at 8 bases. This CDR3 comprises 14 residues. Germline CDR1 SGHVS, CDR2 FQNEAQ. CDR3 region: CASRLDRGNQPQHF. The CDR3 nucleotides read TGTGCCAGCAGATTAGACAGGGGAAATCAGCCCCAGCATTTT.

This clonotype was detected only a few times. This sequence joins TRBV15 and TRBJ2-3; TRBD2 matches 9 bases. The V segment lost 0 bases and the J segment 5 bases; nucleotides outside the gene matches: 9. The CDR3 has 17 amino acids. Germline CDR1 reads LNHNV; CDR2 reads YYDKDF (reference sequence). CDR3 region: CATSRDLAGGPEDTQYF. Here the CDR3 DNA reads TGTGCCACCAGCAGAGATTTGGCGGGGGGGCCTGAAGATACGCAGTATTTT.

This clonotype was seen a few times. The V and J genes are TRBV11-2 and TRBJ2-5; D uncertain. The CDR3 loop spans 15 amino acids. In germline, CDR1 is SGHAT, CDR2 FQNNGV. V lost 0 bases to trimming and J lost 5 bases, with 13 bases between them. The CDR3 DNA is TGTGCCAGCAGCTTAGAGTGGGGTCTATCGGAGACCCAGTACTTC. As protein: CASSLEWGLSETQYF.

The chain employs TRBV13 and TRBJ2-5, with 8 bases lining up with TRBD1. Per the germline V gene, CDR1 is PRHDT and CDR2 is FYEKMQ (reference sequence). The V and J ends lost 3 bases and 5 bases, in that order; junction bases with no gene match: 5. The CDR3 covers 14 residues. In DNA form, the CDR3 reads TGTGCCAGCAGCTTGGGCAGGGGGCACGAGACCCAGTACTTC. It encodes CASSLGRGHETQYF.

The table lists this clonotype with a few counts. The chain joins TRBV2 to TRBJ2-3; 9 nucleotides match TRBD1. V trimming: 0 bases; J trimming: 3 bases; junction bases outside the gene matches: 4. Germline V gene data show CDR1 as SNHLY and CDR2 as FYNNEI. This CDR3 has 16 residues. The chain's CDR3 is CASSEARDRETDTQYF. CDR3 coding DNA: TGTGCCAGCAGTGAAGCGCGGGACAGGGAAACAGATACGCAGTATTTT.

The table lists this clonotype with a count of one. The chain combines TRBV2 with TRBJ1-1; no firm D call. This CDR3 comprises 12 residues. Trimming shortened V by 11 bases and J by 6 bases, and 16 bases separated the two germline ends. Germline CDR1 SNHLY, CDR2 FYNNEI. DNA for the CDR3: TGTGCCCGCAATGGCCTCCCCCCTGAAGCTTTCTTT. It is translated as CARNGLPPEAFF.